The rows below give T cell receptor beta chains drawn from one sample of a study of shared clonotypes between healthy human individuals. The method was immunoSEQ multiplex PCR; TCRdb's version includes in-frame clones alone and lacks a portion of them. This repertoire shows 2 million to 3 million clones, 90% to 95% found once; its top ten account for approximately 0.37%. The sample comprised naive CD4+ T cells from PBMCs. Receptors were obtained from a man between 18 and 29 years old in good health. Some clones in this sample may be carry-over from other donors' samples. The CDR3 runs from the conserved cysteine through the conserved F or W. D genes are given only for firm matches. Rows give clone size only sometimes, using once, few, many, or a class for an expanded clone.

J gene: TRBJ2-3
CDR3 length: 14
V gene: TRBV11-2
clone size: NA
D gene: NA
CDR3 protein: CASSLAEYTDTQYF
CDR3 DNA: TGTGCCAGCAGCTTAGCAGAGTACACAGATACGCAGTATTTT

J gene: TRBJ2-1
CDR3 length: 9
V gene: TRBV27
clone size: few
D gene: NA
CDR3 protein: CASPNEQFF
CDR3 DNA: TGTGCCAGCCCCAATGAGCAGTTCTTC

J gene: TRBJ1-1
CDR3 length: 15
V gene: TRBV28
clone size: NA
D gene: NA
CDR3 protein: CASTRGGRINTEAFF
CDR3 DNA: TGTGCCAGCACCCGGGGAGGGAGGATCAACACTGAAGCTTTCTTT

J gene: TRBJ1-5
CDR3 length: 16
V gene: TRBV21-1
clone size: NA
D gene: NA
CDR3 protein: CASSTEGPYSNQPQHF
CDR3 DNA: TGTGCCAGCAGCACCGAGGGCCCATATAGCAATCAGCCCCAGCATTTT

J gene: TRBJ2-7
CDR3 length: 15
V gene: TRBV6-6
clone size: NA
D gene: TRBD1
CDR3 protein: CASRTGGWGSYEQYF
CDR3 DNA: TGTGCCAGCAGGACAGGGGGATGGGGTTCCTACGAGCAGTACTTC

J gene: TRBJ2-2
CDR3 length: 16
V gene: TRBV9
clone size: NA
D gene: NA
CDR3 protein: CASSVAGPMGTGELFF
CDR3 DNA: TGTGCCAGCAGCGTAGCCGGACCCATGGGCACCGGGGAGCTGTTTTTT

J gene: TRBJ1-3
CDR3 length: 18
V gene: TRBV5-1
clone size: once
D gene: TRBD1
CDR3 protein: CASSLAHFTGGSGNTIYF
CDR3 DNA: TGCGCCAGCAGCTTGGCCCATTTTACAGGGGGCTCTGGAAACACCATATATTTT

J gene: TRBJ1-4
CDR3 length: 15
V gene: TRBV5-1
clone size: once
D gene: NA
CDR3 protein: CASSFGGVKGEKLFF
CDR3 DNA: TGCGCCAGCAGCTTCGGAGGGGTTAAAGGTGAAAAACTGTTTTTT

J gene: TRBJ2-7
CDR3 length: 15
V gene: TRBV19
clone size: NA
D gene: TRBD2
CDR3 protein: CASSTLAGGSYEQYF
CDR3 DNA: TGTGCCAGTAGTACCCTAGCGGGAGGATCCTACGAGCAGTACTTC

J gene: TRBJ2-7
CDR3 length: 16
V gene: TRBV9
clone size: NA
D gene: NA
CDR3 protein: CASSPEGGARGYEQYF
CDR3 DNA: TGTGCCAGCAGCCCAGAGGGGGGGGCGCGAGGATACGAGCAGTACTTC

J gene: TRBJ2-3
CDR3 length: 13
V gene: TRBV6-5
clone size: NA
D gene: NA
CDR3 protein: CASSYQVQGTQYF
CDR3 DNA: TGTGCCAGCAGTTATCAGGTTCAGGGCACGCAGTATTTT

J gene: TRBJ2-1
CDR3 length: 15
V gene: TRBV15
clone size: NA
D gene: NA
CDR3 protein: CATSRESRPYNEQFF
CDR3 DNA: TGTGCCACCAGCAGAGAGTCCAGACCCTACAATGAGCAGTTCTTC

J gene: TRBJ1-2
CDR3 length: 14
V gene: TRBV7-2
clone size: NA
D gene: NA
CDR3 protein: CASSLFRQNYGYTF
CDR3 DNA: TGTGCCAGCAGCTTATTCCGACAGAACTATGGCTACACCTTC

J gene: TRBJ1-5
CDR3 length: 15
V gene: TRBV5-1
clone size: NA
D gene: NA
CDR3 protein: CASSLVGGMDQPQHF
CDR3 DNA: TGCGCCAGCAGCTTGGTTGGGGGAATGGATCAGCCCCAGCATTTT

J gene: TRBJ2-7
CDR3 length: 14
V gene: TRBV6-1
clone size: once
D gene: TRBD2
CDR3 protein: CASKPPGTTYEQYF
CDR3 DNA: TGTGCCAGCAAGCCACCTGGGACTACCTACGAGCAGTACTTC

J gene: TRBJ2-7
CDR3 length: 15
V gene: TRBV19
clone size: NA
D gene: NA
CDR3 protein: CASSIGIGGTYEQYF
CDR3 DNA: TGTGCCAGTAGTATAGGAATAGGGGGAACCTACGAGCAGTACTTC

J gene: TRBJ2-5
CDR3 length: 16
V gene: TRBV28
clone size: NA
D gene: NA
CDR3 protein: CASTTVLPGIGGTQYF
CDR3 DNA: TGTGCCAGCACCACCGTTCTCCCGGGCATAGGAGGGACCCAGTACTTC

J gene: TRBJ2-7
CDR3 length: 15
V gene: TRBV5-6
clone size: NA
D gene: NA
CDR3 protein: CASSSAASSSYEQYF
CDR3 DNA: TGTGCCAGCAGCTCCGCCGCAAGCTCCTCCTACGAGCAGTACTTC

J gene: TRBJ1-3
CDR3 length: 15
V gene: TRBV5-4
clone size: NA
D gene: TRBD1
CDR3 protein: CAMGQAPHSGNTIYF
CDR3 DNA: TGTGCCATGGGACAGGCCCCCCACTCTGGAAACACCATATATTTT

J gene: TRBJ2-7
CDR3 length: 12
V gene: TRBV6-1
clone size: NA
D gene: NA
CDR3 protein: CASSDPGSEQYF
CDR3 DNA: TGTGCCAGCAGTGATCCAGGGAGCGAGCAGTACTTC

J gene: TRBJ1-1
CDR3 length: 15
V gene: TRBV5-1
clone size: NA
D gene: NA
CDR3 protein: CASSLEGRGGTEAFF
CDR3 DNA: TGCGCCAGCAGCTTGGAGGGACGAGGGGGGACTGAAGCTTTCTTT

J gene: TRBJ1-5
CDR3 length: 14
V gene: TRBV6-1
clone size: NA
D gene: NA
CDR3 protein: CASSEAGSNQPQHF
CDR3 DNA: TGTGCCAGCAGTGAAGCAGGGAGCAATCAGCCCCAGCATTTT

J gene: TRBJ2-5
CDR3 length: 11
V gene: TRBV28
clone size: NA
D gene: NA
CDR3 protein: CASSAPGTQYF
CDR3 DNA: TGTGCCAGCAGTGCCCCTGGGACCCAGTACTTC

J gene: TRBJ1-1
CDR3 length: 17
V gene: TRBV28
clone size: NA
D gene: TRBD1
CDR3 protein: CASSLDPQGVTNTEAFF
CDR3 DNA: TGTGCCAGCAGTTTAGATCCCCAGGGGGTAACGAACACTGAAGCTTTCTTT

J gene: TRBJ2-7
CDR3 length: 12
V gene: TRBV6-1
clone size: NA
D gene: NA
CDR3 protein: CASSEHSYEQYF
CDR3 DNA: TGTGCCAGCAGTGAACATTCCTACGAGCAGTACTTC

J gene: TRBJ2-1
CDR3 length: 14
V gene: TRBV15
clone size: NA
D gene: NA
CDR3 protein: CAVAFGTSHNEQFF
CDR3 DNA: TGTGCCGTCGCATTCGGGACAAGTCACAATGAGCAGTTCTTC

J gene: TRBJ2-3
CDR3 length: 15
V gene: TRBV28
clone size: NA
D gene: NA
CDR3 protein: CAAGGASGYTDTQYF
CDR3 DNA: TGTGCCGCAGGGGGGGCTAGCGGATACACAGATACGCAGTATTTT

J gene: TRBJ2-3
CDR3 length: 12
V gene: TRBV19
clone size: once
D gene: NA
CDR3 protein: CASSISEDTQYF
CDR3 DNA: TGTGCCAGTAGTATATCGGAGGATACGCAGTATTTT

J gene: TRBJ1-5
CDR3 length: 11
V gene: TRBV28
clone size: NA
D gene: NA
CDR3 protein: CASRANQPQHF
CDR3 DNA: TGTGCCAGCAGGGCTAATCAGCCCCAGCATTTT

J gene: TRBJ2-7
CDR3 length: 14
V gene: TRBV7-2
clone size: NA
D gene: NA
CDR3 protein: CASSLVANVGEQYF
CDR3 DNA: TGTGCCAGCAGCTTAGTAGCGAACGTCGGCGAGCAGTACTTC

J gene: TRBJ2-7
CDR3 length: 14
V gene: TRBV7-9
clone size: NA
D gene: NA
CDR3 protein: CASSLEGGPYEQYF
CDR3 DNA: TGTGCCAGCAGCTTAGAGGGGGGCCCCTACGAGCAGTACTTC

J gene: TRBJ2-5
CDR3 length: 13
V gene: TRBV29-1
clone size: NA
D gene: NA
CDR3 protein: CSVEQGIQETQYF
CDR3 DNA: TGCAGCGTTGAGCAGGGGATCCAAGAGACCCAGTACTTC

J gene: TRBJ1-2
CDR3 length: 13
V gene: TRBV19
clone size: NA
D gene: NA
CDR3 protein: CASAVPGPYGYTF
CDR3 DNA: TGTGCCAGTGCCGTACCGGGTCCTTATGGCTACACCTTC

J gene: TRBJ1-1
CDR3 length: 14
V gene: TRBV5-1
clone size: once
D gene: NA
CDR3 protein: CASSLYGDNTEAFF
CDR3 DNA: TGCGCCAGCAGCTTGTACGGAGATAACACTGAAGCTTTCTTT

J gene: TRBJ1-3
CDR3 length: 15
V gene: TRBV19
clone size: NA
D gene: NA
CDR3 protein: CASSIYSGAGNTIYF
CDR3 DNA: TGTGCCAGTAGTATATACTCGGGAGCTGGAAACACCATATATTTT

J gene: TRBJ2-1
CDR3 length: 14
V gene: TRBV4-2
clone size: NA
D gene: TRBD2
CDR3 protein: CASSHAGTSNEQFF
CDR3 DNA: TGTGCCAGCAGCCATGCCGGGACTAGTAATGAGCAGTTCTTC

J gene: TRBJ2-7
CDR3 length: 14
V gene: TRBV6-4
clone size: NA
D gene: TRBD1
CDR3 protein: CASSADRASYEQYF
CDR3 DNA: TGTGCCAGCAGTGCCGACAGGGCCTCCTACGAGCAGTACTTC

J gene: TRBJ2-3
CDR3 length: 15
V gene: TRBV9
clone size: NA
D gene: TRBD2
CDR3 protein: CASSVVGTSGDTQYF
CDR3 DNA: TGTGCCAGCAGCGTAGTGGGGACTAGCGGGGATACGCAGTATTTT

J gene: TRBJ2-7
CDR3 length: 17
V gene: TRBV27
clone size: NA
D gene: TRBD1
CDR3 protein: CASSLSTGTGRAYEQYF
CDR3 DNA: TGTGCCAGCAGTTTATCTACAGGGACAGGAAGAGCCTACGAGCAGTACTTC

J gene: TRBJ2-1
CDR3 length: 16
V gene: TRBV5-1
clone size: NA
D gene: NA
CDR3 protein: CASSGTKLATYNEQFF
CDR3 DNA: TGCGCCAGCAGCGGAACTAAACTAGCTACCTACAATGAGCAGTTCTTC

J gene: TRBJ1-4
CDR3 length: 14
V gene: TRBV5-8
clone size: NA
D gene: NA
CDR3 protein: CASSLAFQSGKLFF
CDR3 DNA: TGTGCCAGCAGCTTGGCCTTCCAGTCGGGAAAACTGTTTTTT

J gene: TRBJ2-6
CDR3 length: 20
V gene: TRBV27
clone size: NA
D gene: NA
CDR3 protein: CASSSPSAGAVASGANVLTF
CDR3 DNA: TGTGCCAGCAGTTCCCCGTCTGCGGGGGCTGTTGCCTCTGGGGCCAACGTCCTGACTTTC

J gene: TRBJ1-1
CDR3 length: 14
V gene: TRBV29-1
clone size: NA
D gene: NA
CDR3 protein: CSSKGGDGITEAFF
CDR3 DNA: TGCAGCTCCAAGGGGGGAGATGGGATCACTGAAGCTTTCTTT

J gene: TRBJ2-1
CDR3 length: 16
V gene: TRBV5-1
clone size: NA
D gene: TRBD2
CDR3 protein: CASGRGISGIVSEQFF
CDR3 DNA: TGCGCCAGCGGGAGGGGGATTAGCGGGATCGTGAGTGAGCAGTTCTTC

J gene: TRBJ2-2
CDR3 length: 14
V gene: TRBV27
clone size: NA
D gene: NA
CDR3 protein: CASGFRGYTGELFF
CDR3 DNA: TGTGCCAGCGGGTTTCGCGGTTACACCGGGGAGCTGTTTTTT

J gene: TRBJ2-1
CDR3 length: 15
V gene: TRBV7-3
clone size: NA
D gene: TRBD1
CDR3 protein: CASSSRGQGVDEQFF
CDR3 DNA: TGTGCCAGCAGCTCAAGGGGACAGGGGGTCGATGAGCAGTTCTTC

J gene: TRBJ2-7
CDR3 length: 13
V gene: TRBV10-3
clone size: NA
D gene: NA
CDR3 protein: CAISEVIAYEQYF
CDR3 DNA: TGTGCCATCAGTGAGGTGATCGCCTACGAGCAGTACTTC

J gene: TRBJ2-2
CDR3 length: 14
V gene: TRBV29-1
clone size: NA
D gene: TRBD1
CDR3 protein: CSSSGGSNTGELFF
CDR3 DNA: TGCAGCAGCTCAGGGGGCTCCAACACCGGGGAGCTGTTTTTT

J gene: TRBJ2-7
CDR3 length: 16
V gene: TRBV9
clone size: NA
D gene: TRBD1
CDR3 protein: CASSVEGGQGPYEQYF
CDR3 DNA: TGTGCCAGCAGCGTAGAAGGGGGACAGGGTCCCTACGAGCAGTACTTC

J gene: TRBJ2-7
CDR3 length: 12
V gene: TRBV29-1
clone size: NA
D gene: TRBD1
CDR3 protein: CSGRGPSYEQYF
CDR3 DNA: TGCAGCGGAAGGGGGCCATCCTACGAGCAGTACTTC

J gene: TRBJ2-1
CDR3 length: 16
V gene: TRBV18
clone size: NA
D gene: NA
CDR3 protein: CASSPPGGPVYNEQFF
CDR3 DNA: TGTGCCAGCTCCCCCCCTGGGGGGCCAGTCTACAATGAGCAGTTCTTC

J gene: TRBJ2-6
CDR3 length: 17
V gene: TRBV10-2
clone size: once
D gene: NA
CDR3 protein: CASSDTETRSGANVLTF
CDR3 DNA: TGCGCCAGCAGTGATACGGAAACAAGATCTGGGGCCAACGTCCTGACTTTC

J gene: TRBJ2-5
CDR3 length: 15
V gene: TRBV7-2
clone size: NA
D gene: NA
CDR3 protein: CASSLQRGYQETQYF
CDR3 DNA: TGTGCCAGCAGCTTGCAACGCGGTTACCAAGAGACCCAGTACTTC

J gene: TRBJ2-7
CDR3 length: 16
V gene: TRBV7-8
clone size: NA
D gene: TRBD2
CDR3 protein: CASSWKSGGNPYEQYF
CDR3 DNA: TGTGCCAGCAGCTGGAAAAGCGGGGGGAACCCATACGAGCAGTACTTC

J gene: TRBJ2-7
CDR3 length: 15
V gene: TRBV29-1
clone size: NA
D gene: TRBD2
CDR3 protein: CSVRRLAGVGYEQYF
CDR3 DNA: TGCAGCGTTCGCCGACTAGCGGGAGTTGGCTACGAGCAGTACTTC